A selection of T cell receptor beta chains follows, all from one sample in a study of T cells in narcolepsy. Only in-frame clones appear in the TCRdb table, and some are missing; sequencing was by immunoSEQ multiplex PCR. The sample yields roughly 25,000 clones, roughly 85% seen once. Sequenced material: CD45RA- memory CD4+ T cells from PBMCs. The receptors were sampled from a human donor with narcolepsy. Each CDR3 is given with its conserved first and last residue. Each record gives: D gene, V gene, clone size, J gene, CDR3 DNA, CDR3 protein. D genes are given only for firm matches. Only some rows state a clone size, as once, few, many or a class for expanded clones.

TRBD2	TRBV4-1	NA	TRBJ2-1	TGCGCCAGCACCTACGGGACTAGCGGGACCTCCGAGCAGTTCTTC	CASTYGTSGTSEQFF
TRBD1	TRBV6-5	NA	TRBJ2-7	TGTGCCAGCAGCTCGCAGGACAGGCGATCCTACGAGCAGTACTTC	CASSSQDRRSYEQYF
TRBD1	TRBV28	NA	TRBJ1-5	TGTGCCAGCAGTCCCCTAAGAGCGGGACAGGACGATCAGCCCCAGCATTTT	CASSPLRAGQDDQPQHF
TRBD1	TRBV14	NA	TRBJ2-7	TGTGCCAGCAGCCACCCCTATTCCGACAGGGCATCCTACGAGCAGTACTTC	CASSHPYSDRASYEQYF
TRBD2	TRBV6-1	NA	TRBJ2-7	TGTGCCAGCACCGGGACTATCAGCTTATCCGAGCAGTACTTC	CASTGTISLSEQYF
TRBD1	TRBV5-5	NA	TRBJ2-1	TGTGCCAGCAGCCAGGGACAGGCGCTCTACAATGAGCAGTTCTTC	CASSQGQALYNEQFF
TRBD2	TRBV27	few	TRBJ2-7	TGTGCCAGCAGTACCGGGACTAGCGGACCTGGGGAGCAGTACTTC	CASSTGTSGPGEQYF
NA	TRBV30	NA	TRBJ1-5	TGTGCCTGGAGTGCAGGGGACGGTCAGCCCCAGCATTTT	CAWSAGDGQPQHF
NA	TRBV5-1	NA	TRBJ1-2	TGCGCCAGCAGCTTGGCCCCAGCTAACTATGGCTACACCTTC	CASSLAPANYGYTF
TRBD1	TRBV19	NA	TRBJ1-6	TGTGCCAGTAGTACCTGGACAGGGGAAAATTCACCCCTCCACTTT	CASSTWTGENSPLHF
NA	TRBV15	NA	TRBJ1-4	TGTGCCACCAGCAGGAGGCGAGATGAAAAACTGTTTTTT	CATSRRRDEKLFF
NA	TRBV2	NA	TRBJ1-2	TGTGCCAGCAACCCGGGGGGGGCTGGCTACACCTTC	CASNPGGAGYTF